The rows below give T cell receptor beta chains drawn from one sample of a study of T cell repertoires in cytomegalovirus infection. MiXCR, run by TCRdb on the reads, gives a single entry per CDR3 protein. The profile shows under 350,000 distinct CDR3 sequences, 9.5% of them singletons. Sequences were obtained from PBMCs. These receptors originate from a human donor in good health (CMV status not recorded). Some clones in this sample may be carry-over from other donors' samples. Both conserved end residues are trimmed from each CDR3. Each record gives: D gene, clone size, V gene, CDR3 protein. The D gene is left open where the match is weak. Part of the rows lack a size; the others show once, few, many or a class for expanded clones.

>-|many|TRBV7-6
ASSLKEGYQPQH
>-|few|TRBV29-1
SVDRDGGRETQY
>-|many|TRBV12-3/TRBV12-4
ASTNAGGSRSTQY
>TRBD1|many|TRBV19
ASRDRENEQY
>-|-|TRBV7-3
ASSPRQLGANVLT
>-|many|TRBV7-2
ASSFGRENEQF
>-|few|TRBV28
ASSLSADGTYEQY
>-|few|TRBV7-9
ASSFVGALPYNEQF
>TRBD1|many|TRBV7-8
ASSLGGTGAPHISGNTIY
>-|few|TRBV7-6
ASSRIGQAFKTEAF
>TRBD2|many|TRBV2
ASSEAGRGGFYHNEQF
>-|-|TRBV7-2
ASSHDSNTIY
>-|many|TRBV7-2
ASSPSGRGSTDTQY
>TRBD2|-|TRBV7-2
ASSLRTSGNNEQY
>-|-|TRBV6-5
ASTGSPTWVMEKLF
>-|few|TRBV3-1
ASSQGNGLRTDTQY
>-|many|TRBV7-8
ASSSGRDGQETQY
>-|many|TRBV7-9
ASSLAGPSPGANVLT
>-|many|TRBV6-5
ASSYSTGTRGEKLF
>-|-|TRBV29-1
SVGAGYYEQY
>-|many|TRBV7-6
ASSLAVGYNSPLH
>TRBD1|many|TRBV7-9
ASSIDRGNEQY
>-|many|TRBV7-2
ASSLKALGDTYEQY
>TRBD2|few|TRBV7-2
ASSLRGSGGVPTQY
>-|-|TRBV2
ASSEALIRVAGELF
>TRBD2|many|TRBV7-9
ASSSRSISGGGDEQF
>-|-|TRBV12-3/TRBV12-4
ASSLGNIKETQY
>-|few|TRBV12-3/TRBV12-4
ASSSGGGVRTEAF
>-|few|TRBV10-3
AIMGASSTDTQY
>-|many|TRBV7-2
ASSSGAAGNSPLH